One TCR beta chain is described in this entry. Its antigen is still unknown. TCRdb keeps only in-frame clones here, not all; method: immunoSEQ multiplex PCR. The repertoire holds about 120,000 clones, with roughly nine tenths as singletons. This record comes from a study of T cell responses to AZD1222 COVID-19 vaccine. Findings and caveats of the study: After the peak T cell response, and only then, were repertoires sampled.

Per germline, CDR1 GTSNPN and CDR2 SVGIG (reference sequence). CDR3 length: 12 residues. With 0 bases removed from V and 8 bases from J, the gap between germline ends came to 10 bases. The specimen was peripheral blood, collected on day 0 of AZD1222 vaccination. The TCR was taken from an adult in good health. The chain carries TRBV30 and TRBJ1-1; the D is unclear. The CDR3 DNA reads TGTGCCTGGAGTGTAACGGGGTCAGAAGCTTTCTTT. This codes for CAWSVTGSEAFF.